This TCR beta chain came from a study of T cells in women clearing cervical HPV infection. In the case of this clone: The read gets to within 3 residues of the CDR3 end, and the germline J gene fills in the rest.

The CDR3 has 15 amino acids. CDR1 and CDR2 from the germline V gene are SNHLY and FYNNEI. V lost 9 bases to trimming and J lost 6 bases; unmatched junction nucleotides: 17. Clones were read by immunoSEQ multiplex PCR, and TCRdb kept only the in-frame ones, dropping some. This sample's table has roughly 35,000 clones. This clonotype originated in a woman between 18 and 69 years old with a cervical HPV16 infection that either progressed to CIN3+ or cleared (not recorded which). This chain joins TRBV2 and TRBJ2-7; 7 nucleotides agree with TRBD2. Sequencing was carried out using blood buffy coat. The part of the CDR3 DNA that was read is TGTGCCAGTGCCGGGGGGACTTTCAACCCTTCCGAG. This translates into CASAGGTFNPSE. The whole CDR3 protein is CASAGGTFNPSEQYF.